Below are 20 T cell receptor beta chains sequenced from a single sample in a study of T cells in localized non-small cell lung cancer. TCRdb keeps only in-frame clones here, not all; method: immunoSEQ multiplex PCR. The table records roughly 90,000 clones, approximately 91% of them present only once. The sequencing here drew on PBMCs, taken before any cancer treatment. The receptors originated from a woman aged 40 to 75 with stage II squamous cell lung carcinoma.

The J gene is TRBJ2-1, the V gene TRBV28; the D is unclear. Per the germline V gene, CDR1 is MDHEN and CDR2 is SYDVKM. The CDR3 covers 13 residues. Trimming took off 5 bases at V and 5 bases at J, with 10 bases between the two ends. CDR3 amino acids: CASSTTPNNEQFF. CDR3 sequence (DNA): TGTGCCAGCAGTACTACTCCTAACAATGAGCAGTTCTTC.

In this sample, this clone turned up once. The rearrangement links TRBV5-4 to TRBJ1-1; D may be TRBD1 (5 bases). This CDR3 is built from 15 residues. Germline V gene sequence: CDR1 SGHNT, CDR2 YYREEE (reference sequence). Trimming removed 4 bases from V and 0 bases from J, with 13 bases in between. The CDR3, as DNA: TGTGCCAGCAGCCCCGGGACCGCGATGAACACTGAAGCTTTCTTT. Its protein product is CASSPGTAMNTEAFF.

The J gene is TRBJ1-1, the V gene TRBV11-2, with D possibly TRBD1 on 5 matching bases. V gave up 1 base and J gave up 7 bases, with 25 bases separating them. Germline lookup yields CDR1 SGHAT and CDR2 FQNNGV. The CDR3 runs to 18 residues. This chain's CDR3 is CASSLGDAGSNLEHEAFF. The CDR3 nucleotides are TGTGCCAGCAGCTTAGGGGATGCAGGGAGTAATTTGGAACATGAAGCTTTCTTT.

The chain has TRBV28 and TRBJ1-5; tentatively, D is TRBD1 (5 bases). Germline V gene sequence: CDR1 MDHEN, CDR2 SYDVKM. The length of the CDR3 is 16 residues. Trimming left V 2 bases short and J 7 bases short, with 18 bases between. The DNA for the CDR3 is TGTGCCAGCAGTTTAAACAAGGGACTATTTGCGCAGCCCCAGCATTTT. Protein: CASSLNKGLFAQPQHF.

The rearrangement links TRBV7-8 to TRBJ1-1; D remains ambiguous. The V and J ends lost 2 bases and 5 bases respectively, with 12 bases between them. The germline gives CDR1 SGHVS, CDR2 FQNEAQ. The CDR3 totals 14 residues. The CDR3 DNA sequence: TGTGCCAGCAGCTTACCGGGAGTACGGACTGAAGCTTTCTTT. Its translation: CASSLPGVRTEAFF.

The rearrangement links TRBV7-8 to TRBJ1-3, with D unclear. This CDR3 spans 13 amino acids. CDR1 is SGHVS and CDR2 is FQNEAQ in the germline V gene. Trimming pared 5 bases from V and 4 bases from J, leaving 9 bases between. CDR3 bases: TGTGCCAGCAGCCCCCGTCTGGGAAACACCATATATTTT. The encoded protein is CASSPRLGNTIYF.

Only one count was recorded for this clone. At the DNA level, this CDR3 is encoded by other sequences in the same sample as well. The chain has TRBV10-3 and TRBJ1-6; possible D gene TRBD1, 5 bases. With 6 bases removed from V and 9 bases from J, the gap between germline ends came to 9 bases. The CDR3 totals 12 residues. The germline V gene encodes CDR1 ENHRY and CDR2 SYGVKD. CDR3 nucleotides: TGTGCCATCAGCGATAGGGGTTCACCCCTCCACTTT. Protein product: CAISDRGSPLHF.

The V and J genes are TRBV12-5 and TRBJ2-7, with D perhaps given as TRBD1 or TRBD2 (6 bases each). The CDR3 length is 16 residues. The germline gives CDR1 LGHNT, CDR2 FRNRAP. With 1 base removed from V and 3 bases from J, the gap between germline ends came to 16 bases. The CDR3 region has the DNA TGTGCTAGTGGTTTGGAACGGGGGCTAGGCGTCTACGAGCAGTACTTC. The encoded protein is CASGLERGLGVYEQYF.

The CDR3 sequence: CASNLWGDPGYNEQFF. CDR3 coding DNA: TGCGCCAGCAACCTTTGGGGGGACCCAGGGTACAATGAGCAGTTCTTC. The chain links TRBV5-1 to TRBJ2-1, with D possibly being TRBD2 (6 bases). The CDR3 contains 16 residues. Deletions cut 6 bases from V and 4 bases from J, with 20 bases between. Germline V CDR1 and CDR2: SGHRS, YFSETQ. Full variable domain (remainder filled in from reference TRBV5-1 and TRBJ2-1): KAGVTQTPRYLIKTRGQQVTLSCSPISGHRSVSWYQQTPGQGLQFLFEYFSETQRNKGNFPGRFSGRQFSNSRSEMNVSTLELGDSALYLCASNLWGDPGYNEQFFGPGTRLTVL.

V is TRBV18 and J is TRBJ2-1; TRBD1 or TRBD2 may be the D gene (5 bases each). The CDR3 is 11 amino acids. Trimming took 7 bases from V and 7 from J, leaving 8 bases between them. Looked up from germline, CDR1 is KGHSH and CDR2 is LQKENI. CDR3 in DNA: TGTGCCAGCTTGGGGGTTAATGAGCAGTTCTTC. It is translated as CASLGVNEQFF.

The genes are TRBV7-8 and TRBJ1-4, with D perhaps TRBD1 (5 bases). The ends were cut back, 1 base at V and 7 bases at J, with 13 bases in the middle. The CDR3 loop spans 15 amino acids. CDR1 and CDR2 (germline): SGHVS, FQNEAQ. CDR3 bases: TGTGCCAGCAGCTTAGAGGCCAGGGTCACTGAAAAACTGTTTTTT. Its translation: CASSLEARVTEKLFF.

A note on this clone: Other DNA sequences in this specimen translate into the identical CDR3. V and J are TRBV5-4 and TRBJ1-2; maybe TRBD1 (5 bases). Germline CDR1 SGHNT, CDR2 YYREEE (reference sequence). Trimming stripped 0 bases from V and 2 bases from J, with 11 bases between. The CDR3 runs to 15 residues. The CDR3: CASSLAREGNYGYTF. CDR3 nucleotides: TGTGCCAGCAGCTTGGCCAGGGAGGGGAACTATGGCTACACCTTC.

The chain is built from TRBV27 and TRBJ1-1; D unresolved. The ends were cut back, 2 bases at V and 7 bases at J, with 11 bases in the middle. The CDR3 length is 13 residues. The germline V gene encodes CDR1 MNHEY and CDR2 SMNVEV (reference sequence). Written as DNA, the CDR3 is TGTGCCAGCAGTTTAGGTACAGCGGGTGAAGCTTTCTTT. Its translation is CASSLGTAGEAFF.

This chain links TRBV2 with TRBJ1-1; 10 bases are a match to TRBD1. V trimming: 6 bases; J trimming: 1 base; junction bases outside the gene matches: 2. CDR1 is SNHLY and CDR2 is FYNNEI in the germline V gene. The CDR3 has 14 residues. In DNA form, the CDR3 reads TGTGCCAGCAGACGACAGGGGGCGAACACTGAAGCTTTCTTT. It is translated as CASRRQGANTEAFF. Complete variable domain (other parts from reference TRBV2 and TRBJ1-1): EPEVTQTPSHQVTQMGQEVILRCVPISNHLYFYWYRQILGQKVEFLVSFYNNEISEKSEIFDDQFSVERPDGSNFTLKIRSTKLEDSAMYFCASRRQGANTEAFFGQGTRLTVV.

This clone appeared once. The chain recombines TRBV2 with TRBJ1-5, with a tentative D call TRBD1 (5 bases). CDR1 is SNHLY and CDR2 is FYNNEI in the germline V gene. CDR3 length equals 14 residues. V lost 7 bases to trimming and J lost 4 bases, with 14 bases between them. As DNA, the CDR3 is TGTGCCAGCACCCTGAGCAGGGCAAATCAGCCCCAGCATTTT. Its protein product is CASTLSRANQPQHF.

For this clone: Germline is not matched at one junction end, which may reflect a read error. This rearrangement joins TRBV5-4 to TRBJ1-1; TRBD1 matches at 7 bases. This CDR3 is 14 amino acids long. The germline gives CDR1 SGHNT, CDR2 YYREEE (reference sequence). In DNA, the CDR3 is TGTGCCAGCACCTTGGACAGGTCGAACACTGAAGCTTTCTTT. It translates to CASTLDRSNTEAFF.

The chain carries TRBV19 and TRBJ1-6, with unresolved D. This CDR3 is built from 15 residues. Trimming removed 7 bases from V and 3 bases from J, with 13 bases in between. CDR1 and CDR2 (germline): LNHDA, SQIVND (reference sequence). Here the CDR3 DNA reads TGTGCCAGTATTAGGCAGGTTAGCTATAATTCACCCCTCCACTTT. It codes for CASIRQVSYNSPLHF.

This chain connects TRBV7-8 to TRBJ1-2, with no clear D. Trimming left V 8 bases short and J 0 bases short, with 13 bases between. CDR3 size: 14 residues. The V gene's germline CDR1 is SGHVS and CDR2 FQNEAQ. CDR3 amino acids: CASSPSRANYGYTF. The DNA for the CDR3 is TGTGCCAGCTCCCCGTCCCGAGCTAACTATGGCTACACCTTC.

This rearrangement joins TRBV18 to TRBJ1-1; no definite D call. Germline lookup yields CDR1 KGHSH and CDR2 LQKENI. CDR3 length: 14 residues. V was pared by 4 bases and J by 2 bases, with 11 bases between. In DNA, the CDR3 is TGTGCCAGCTCACGAGTCCCAGAAAACACTGAAGCTTTCTTT. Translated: CASSRVPENTEAFF.

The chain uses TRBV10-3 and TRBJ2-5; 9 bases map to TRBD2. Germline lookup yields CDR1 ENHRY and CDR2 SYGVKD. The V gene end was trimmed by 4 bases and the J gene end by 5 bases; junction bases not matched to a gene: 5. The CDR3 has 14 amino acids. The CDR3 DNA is TGTGCCATCAGTGTACGCGGGGGGGGCGAGACCCAGTACTTC. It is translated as CAISVRGGGETQYF.